This entry lists 13 T cell receptor beta chains sequenced from one sample in a study of T cell responses to AZD1222 COVID-19 vaccine. The protocol was immunoSEQ multiplex PCR, while the TCRdb copy is restricted to in-frame clones and leaves out a portion. The sample includes roughly 130,000 clones, 92% seen only once; the top ten take 2.5% to 3.5%. Specimen: peripheral blood, collected on day 0 of AZD1222 vaccination. These TCRs come from an adult in good health.

The J gene is TRBJ2-3, the V gene TRBV2; unclear D gene. CDR1 and CDR2 (germline): SNHLY, FYNNEI. Trimming removed 8 bases from V and 0 bases from J, with 12 bases in between. CDR3 length: 14 amino acids. The CDR3 DNA reads TGTGCCAGCGGCAACTCAGCTAGCACAGATACGCAGTATTTT. Its protein product is CASGNSASTDTQYF.

The chain is built from TRBV7-6 and TRBJ2-1; D unresolved. Germline assignment: CDR1 SGHVS and CDR2 FNYEAQ. The V and J ends lost 4 bases and 7 bases respectively, with 8 bases between them. This CDR3 comprises 12 residues. This chain's CDR3 is CASSSFGNEQFF. CDR3 sequence (DNA): TGTGCCAGCAGCTCCTTTGGAAATGAGCAGTTCTTC.

This clone has just one count. The chain carries TRBV5-6 and TRBJ2-5; TRBD2 matches 8 bases. From germline, CDR1 is SGHDT and CDR2 YYEEEE. The trim removed 3 bases at V and 2 bases at J, leaving 0 bases unmatched. The CDR3 is 13 residues long. The CDR3 sequence: CASSSGGQETQYF. The CDR3 DNA reads as TGTGCCAGCAGCTCGGGGGGGCAAGAGACCCAGTACTTC.

The chain links TRBV29-1 to TRBJ2-7, with no clear D. V lost 6 bases to trimming and J lost 2 bases, with 11 bases between them. This CDR3 has 12 residues. Germline V gives CDR1 SQVTM, CDR2 ANQGSEA. The CDR3 loop reads CSVDSGPYEQYF. CDR3 DNA sequence: TGCAGCGTCGACTCGGGCCCCTACGAGCAGTACTTC.

The chain is built from TRBV7-9 and TRBJ2-5; no clear D. The length of the CDR3 is 14 residues. Trimming removed 4 bases at V and 5 bases at J, with 14 bases between. Per germline, CDR1 SEHNR and CDR2 FQNEAQ (reference sequence). In nucleotides, the CDR3 is TGTGCCAGCAGCTCAACACTATACTTCGAGACCCAGTACTTC. It codes for CASSSTLYFETQYF.

The chain uses TRBV10-3 and TRBJ1-2, with D uncertain. The CDR3 loop spans 18 amino acids. CDR1 is ENHRY, CDR2 SYGVKD, per germline. V lost 5 bases and J 3 bases, leaving 25 bases between the germline ends. In DNA form, the CDR3 reads TGTGCCATCAGTCTTACCCTCCAGCCCTACCCTCCGGACTATGGCTACACCTTC. Protein: CAISLTLQPYPPDYGYTF.

The J gene is TRBJ2-7, the V gene TRBV10-2, with 7 bases lining up with TRBD1. CDR3 length: 11 amino acids. Trimming cost V 10 bases and J 2 bases; bases outside gene matches: 2. Germline CDR1 WSHSY, CDR2 SAAADI. CDR3 region: CATGQTYEQYF. CDR3 coding DNA: TGCGCCACGGGACAGACCTACGAGCAGTACTTC.

The chain carries TRBV27 and TRBJ2-2; 11 nucleotides line up with TRBD1. CDR3 size: 16 residues. The V gene end was trimmed by 7 bases and the J gene end by 4 bases; junction bases not matched to a gene: 8. Germline V gives CDR1 MNHEY, CDR2 SMNVEV (reference sequence). The CDR3 loop reads CASTHGTGGGTGELFF. CDR3 DNA: TGTGCCAGCACCCACGGGACAGGGGGAGGCACCGGGGAGCTGTTTTTT.

Notes on this clone: One end of the junction fails to match germline, which may point to a read error. CDR3 region: CALGLGVNTEAFF. The DNA of the CDR3 is TGCGCCCTAGGACTAGGGGTGAACACTGAAGCTTTCTTT. The chain recombines TRBV30 with TRBJ1-1; perhaps TRBD1 as D (5 bases). The CDR3 spans 13 residues. Germline V gene data show CDR1 as GTSNPN and CDR2 as SVGIG (reference sequence).

The V and J genes are TRBV6-5 and TRBJ1-5; D is uncertain. The CDR3 has 14 amino acids. Germline assignment: CDR1 MNHEY and CDR2 SVGAGI. V lost 6 bases to trimming and J lost 1 base, with 10 bases between them. CDR3 in DNA: TGTGCCAGCAGGTCAACATGGAGCAATCAGCCCCAGCATTTT. As protein: CASRSTWSNQPQHF.

The chain uses TRBV19 and TRBJ1-5, with 7 bases matching TRBD1. The CDR3 runs 15 residues. Germline loops: CDR1 LNHDA, CDR2 SQIVND (reference sequence). V dropped 3 bases and J dropped 3; count of bases not matched to a gene: 5. CDR3: CASSIGQGDNQPQHF. The CDR3 nucleotides read TGTGCCAGTAGTATTGGCCAGGGGGACAATCAGCCCCAGCATTTT.

The chain uses TRBV19 and TRBJ2-7; 7 bases align to TRBD1. Germline V gene data show CDR1 as LNHDA and CDR2 as SQIVND (reference sequence). V trimming: 3 bases; J trimming: 2 bases; junction bases outside the gene matches: 7. This CDR3 region has 15 residues. The CDR3 coding sequence is TGTGCCAGTAGTATCGAGGGGGCGACTCCCTACGAGCAGTACTTC. Its protein is CASSIEGATPYEQYF.

This clone was seen only once. V usage is TRBV6-2 or TRBV6-3 and J usage is TRBJ2-7; TRBD1 aligns across 7 bases. The germline V gene encodes CDR1 MNHEY and CDR2 SVGEGT. The V gene end was trimmed by 2 bases and the J gene end by 2 bases; junction bases not matched to a gene: 12. The CDR3 consists of 17 residues. CDR3 sequence: CASSYPFQDRLTYEQYF. The DNA of the CDR3 is TGTGCCAGCAGTTACCCCTTTCAGGACAGGCTAACCTACGAGCAGTACTTC.